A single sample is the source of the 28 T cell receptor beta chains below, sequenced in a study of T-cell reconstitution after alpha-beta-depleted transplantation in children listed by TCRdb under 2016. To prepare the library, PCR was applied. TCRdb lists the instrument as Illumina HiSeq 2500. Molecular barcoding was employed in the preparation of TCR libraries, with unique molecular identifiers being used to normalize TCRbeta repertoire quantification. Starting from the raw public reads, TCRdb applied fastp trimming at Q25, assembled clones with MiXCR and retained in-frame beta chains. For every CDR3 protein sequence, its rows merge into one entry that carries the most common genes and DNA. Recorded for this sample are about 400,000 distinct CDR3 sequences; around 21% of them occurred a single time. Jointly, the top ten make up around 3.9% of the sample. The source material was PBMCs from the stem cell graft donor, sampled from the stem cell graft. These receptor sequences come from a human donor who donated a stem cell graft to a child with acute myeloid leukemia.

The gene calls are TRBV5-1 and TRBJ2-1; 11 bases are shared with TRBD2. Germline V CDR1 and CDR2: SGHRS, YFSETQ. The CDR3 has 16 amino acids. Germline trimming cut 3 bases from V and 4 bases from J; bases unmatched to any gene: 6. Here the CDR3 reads CASSSQTSGIYNEQFF. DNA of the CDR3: TGCGCCAGCAGCTCCCAGACTAGCGGGATTTACAATGAGCAGTTCTTC. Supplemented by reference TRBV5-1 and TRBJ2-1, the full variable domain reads KAGVTQTPRYLIKTRGQQVTLSCSPISGHRSVSWYQQTPGQGLQFLFEYFSETQRNKGNFPGRFSGRQFSNSRSEMNVSTLELGDSALYLCASSSQTSGIYNEQFFGPGTRLTVL.

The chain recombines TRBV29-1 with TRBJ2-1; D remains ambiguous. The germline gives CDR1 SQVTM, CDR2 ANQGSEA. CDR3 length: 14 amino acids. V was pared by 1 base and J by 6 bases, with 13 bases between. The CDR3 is CSVEGGIHANEQFF. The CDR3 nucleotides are TGCAGCGTTGAAGGGGGAATTCATGCCAATGAGCAGTTCTTC.

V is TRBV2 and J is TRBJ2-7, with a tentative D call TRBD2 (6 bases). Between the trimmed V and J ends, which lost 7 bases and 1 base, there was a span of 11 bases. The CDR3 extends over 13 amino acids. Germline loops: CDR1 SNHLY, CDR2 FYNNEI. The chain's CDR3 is CASTLGGSYEQYF. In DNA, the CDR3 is TGTGCCAGCACGTTGGGGGGATCCTACGAGCAGTACTTC.

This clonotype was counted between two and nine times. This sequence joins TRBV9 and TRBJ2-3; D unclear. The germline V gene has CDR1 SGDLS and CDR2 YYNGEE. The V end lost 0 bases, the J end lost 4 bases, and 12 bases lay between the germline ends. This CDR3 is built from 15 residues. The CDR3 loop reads CASSVEWHRPDTQYF. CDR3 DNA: TGTGCCAGCAGCGTAGAATGGCATCGCCCAGATACGCAGTATTTT.

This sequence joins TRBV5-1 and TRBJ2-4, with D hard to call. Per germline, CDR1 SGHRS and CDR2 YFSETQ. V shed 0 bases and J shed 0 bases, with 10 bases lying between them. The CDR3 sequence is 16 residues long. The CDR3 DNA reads TGCGCCAGCAGCTTGGCAGCAGACTTAGCCAAAAACATTCAGTACTTC. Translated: CASSLAADLAKNIQYF.

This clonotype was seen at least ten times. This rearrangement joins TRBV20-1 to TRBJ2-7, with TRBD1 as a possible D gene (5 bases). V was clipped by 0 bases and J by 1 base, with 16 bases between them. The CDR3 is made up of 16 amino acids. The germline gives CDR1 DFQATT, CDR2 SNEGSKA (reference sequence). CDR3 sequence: CSARDPPRVGSYEQYF. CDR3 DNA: TGCAGTGCTAGAGACCCCCCCAGGGTGGGTTCCTACGAGCAGTACTTC.

The chain's CDR3 is CASSEQGVSSGGYTF. CDR3 sequence (DNA): TGTGCCAGCAGTGAACAGGGGGTCTCTTCCGGTGGCTACACCTTC. The gene calls are TRBV2 and TRBJ1-2, with TRBD1 identical over 7 bases. In germline, CDR1 is SNHLY, CDR2 FYNNEI. The V and J ends lost 2 bases and 7 bases, in that order; junction bases with no gene match: 10. CDR3 length equals 15 residues.

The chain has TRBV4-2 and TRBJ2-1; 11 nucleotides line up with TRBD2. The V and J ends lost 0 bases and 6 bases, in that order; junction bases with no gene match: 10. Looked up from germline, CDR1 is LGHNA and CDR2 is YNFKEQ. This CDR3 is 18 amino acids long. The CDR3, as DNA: TGTGCCAGCAGCCAAGAAAAGACCGGGACTAGCGGAGGCAATGAGCAGTTCTTC. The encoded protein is CASSQEKTGTSGGNEQFF.

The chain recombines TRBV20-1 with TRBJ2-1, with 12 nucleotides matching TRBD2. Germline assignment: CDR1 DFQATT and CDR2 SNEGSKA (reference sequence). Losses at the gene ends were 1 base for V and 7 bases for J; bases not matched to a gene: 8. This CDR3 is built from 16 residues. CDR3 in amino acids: CSARARLAGDLNEQFF. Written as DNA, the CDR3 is TGCAGTGCTAGAGCCAGACTAGCGGGAGATCTGAATGAGCAGTTCTTC.

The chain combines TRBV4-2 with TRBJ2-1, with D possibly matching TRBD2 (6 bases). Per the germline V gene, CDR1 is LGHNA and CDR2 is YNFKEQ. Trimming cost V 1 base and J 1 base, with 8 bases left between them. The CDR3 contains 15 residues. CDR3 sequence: CASSQVGGSYNEQFF. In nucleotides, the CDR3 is TGTGCCAGCAGCCAAGTGGGAGGATCCTACAATGAGCAGTTCTTC.

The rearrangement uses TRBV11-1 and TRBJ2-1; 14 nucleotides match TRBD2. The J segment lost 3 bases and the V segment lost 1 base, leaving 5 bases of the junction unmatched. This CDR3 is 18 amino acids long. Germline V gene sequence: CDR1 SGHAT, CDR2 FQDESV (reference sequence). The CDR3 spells CASSLVRLAGGYYNEQFF. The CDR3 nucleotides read TGTGCCAGCAGCTTAGTGAGACTAGCGGGAGGGTACTACAATGAGCAGTTCTTC.

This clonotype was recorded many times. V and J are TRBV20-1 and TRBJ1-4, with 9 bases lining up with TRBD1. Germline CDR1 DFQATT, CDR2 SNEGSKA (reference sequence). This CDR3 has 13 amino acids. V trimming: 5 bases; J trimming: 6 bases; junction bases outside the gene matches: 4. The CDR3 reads CSASGQGDEKLFF. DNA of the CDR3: TGCAGTGCTTCGGGACAGGGAGATGAAAAACTGTTTTTT.

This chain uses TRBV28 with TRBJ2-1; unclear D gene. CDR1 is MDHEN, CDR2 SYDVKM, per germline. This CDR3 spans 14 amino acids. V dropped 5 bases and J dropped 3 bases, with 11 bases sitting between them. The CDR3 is CASSRSGHYNEQFF. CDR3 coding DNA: TGTGCCAGCAGTCGTTCGGGCCACTACAATGAGCAGTTCTTC.

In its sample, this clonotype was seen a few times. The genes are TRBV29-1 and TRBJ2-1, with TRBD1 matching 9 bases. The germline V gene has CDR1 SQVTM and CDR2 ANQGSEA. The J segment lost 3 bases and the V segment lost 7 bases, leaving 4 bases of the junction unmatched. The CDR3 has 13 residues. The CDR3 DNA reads TGCAGCGGGGGACAGGGACACTACAATGAGCAGTTCTTC. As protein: CSGGQGHYNEQFF.

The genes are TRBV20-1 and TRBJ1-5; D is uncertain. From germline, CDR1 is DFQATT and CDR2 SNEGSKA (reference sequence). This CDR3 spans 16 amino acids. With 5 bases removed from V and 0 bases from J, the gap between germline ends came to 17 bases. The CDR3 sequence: CSAHPRTAFSNQPQHF. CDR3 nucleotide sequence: TGCAGTGCTCACCCCCGCACGGCGTTTAGCAATCAGCCCCAGCATTTT.

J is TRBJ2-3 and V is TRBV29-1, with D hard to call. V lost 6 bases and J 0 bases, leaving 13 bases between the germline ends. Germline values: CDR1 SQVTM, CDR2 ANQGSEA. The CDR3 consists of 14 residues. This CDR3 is CSVVPRISTDTQYF. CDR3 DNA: TGCAGCGTGGTCCCCAGGATAAGCACAGATACGCAGTATTTT.

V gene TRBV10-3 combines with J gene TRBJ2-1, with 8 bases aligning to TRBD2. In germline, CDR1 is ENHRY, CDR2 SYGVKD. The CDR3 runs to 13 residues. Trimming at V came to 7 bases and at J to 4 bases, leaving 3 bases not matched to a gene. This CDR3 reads CAITGGEYNEQFF. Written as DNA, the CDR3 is TGTGCCATCACCGGGGGGGAATACAATGAGCAGTTCTTC.

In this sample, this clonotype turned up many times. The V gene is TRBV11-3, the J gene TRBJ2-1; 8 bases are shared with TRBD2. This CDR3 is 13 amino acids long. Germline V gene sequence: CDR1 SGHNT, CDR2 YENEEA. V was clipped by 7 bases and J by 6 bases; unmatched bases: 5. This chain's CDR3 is CASTIGLANEQFF. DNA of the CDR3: TGTGCCAGCACCATAGGACTAGCCAATGAGCAGTTCTTC.

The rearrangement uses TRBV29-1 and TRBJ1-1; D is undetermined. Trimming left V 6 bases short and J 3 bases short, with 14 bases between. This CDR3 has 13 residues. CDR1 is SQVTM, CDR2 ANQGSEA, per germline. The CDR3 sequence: CSVTVGLYTEAFF. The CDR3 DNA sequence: TGCAGCGTGACCGTAGGCTTATACACTGAAGCTTTCTTT.

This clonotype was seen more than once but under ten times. As DNA, the CDR3 is TGTGCCAGCAATCCTTCAGGGAACTATGGCTACACCTTC. The encoded protein is CASNPSGNYGYTF. This chain connects TRBV28 to TRBJ1-2; D is perhaps TRBD1 (5 bases). The V end was cut by 7 bases, the J end by 2 bases, with 11 bases between. Germline V gene lookup returns CDR1 MDHEN and CDR2 SYDVKM. The CDR3 covers 13 residues.

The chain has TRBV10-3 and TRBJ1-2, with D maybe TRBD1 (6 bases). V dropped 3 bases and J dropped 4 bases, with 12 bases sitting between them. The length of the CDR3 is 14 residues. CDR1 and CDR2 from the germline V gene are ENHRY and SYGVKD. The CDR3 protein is CAISDSGAGYGYTF. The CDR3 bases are TGTGCCATCAGTGATTCGGGGGCTGGCTATGGCTACACCTTC.

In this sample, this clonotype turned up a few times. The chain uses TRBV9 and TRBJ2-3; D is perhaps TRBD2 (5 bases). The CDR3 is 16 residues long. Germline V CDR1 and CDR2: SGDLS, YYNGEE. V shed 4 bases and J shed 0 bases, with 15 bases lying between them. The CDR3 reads CASSPPTDSSTDTQYF. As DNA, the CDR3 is TGTGCCAGCAGCCCGCCGACGGACTCTAGCACAGATACGCAGTATTTT.

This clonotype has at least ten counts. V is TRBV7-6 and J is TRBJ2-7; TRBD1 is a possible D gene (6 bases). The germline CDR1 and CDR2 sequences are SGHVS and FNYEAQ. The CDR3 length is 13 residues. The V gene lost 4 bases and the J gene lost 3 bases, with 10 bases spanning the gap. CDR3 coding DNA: TGTGCCAGCAGCTCCACAGGGAACTACGAGCAGTACTTC. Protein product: CASSSTGNYEQYF.

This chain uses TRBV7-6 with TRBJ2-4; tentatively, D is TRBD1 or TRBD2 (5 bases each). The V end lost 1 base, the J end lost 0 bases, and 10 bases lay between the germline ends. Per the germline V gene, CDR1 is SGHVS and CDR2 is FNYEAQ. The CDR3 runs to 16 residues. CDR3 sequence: CASSLGGGGAKNIQYF. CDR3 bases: TGTGCCAGCAGCTTAGGAGGTGGGGGAGCCAAAAACATTCAGTACTTC.

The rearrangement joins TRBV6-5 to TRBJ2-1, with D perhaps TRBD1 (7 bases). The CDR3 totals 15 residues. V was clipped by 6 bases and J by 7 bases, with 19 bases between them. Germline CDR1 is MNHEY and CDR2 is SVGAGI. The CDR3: CASSLDQGGRNEQFF. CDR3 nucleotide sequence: TGTGCCAGCAGCCTCGACCAGGGGGGTAGAAATGAGCAGTTCTTC.

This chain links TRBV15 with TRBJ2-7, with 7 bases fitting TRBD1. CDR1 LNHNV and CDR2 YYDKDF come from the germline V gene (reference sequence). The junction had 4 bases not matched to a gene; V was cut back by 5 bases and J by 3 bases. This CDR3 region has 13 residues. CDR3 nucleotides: TGTGCCACCAGCTTGGACAGGTTCTACGAGCAGTACTTC. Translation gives CATSLDRFYEQYF. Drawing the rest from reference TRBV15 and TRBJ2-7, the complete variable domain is DAMVIQNPRYQVTQFGKPVTLSCSQTLNHNVMYWYQQKSSQAPKLLFHYYDKDFNNEADTPDNFQSRRPNTSFCFLDIRSPGLGDTAMYLCATSLDRFYEQYFGPGTRLTVT.

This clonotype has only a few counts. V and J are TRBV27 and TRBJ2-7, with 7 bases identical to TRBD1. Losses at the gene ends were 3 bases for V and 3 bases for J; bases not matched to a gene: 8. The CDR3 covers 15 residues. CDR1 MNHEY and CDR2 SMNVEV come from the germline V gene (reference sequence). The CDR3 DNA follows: TGTGCCAGCAGTTTCAGGGGGTACAACTACTACGAGCAGTACTTC. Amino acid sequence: CASSFRGYNYYEQYF.

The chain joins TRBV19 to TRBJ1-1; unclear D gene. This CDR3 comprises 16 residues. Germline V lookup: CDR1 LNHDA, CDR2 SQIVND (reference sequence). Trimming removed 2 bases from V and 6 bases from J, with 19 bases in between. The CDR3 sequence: CASSITSWAHGAEAFF. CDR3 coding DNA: TGTGCCAGTAGTATAACGTCCTGGGCCCATGGCGCTGAAGCTTTCTTT.